Detailed here is one T cell receptor beta chain. The data stem from a study of blood T cell repertoires in COVID-19. Libraries were prepared by immunoSEQ multiplex PCR; TCRdb keeps only in-frame clonotypes and omits some of them. Of 300,000 or so clones detected, 91% appear once; the ten largest clones hold around 2.2%. V dropped 7 bases and J dropped 1 base, with 13 bases sitting between them. Germline lookup yields CDR1 SGHVS and CDR2 FQNEAQ. CDR3 size: 14 residues. The rearrangement uses TRBV7-8 and TRBJ2-5; the D is unclear. This clonotype originated in a woman in her thirties with COVID-19, enrolled during active disease. Sequencing was done on a sample of peripheral blood. The CDR3 sequence is CASTRFESQETQYF. For the CDR3, the DNA is TGTGCCAGCACCCGGTTTGAGTCCCAAGAGACCCAGTACTTC.